The 17 T cell receptor beta chains given below trace back to one sample, sequenced in a study of regulatory T cells in long-lasting Graves disease. Construction of TCR beta libraries relied on iRepertoire HTBI primers and on Arm-PCR targeting CDR3 regions. In TCRdb, the multiplex PCR reads were re-called with MiXCR into one record per CDR3 protein. The table has under 700,000 distinct CDR3 sequences, roughly 16% seen once. Noted time point: newly diagnosed GD, antithyroid drugs for less than 3 months. From PBMCs, RNA was extracted and then used to make the TCR library. The same data also contributed to another study, on T cells in Graves' hyperthyroidism and ophthalmopathy.

Sample: peripheral blood mononuclear cells (PBMCs), taken at new diagnosis, from a patient treated with antithyroid drugs. These receptor sequences come from a woman aged 35-65 years with Graves disease.

The count of this clonotype is one. A much larger clone is a single base away; this may be a read error. The chain has TRBV10-3 and TRBJ2-5; 7 positions agree with TRBD2. From germline, CDR1 is ENHRY and CDR2 SYGVKD. The CDR3 is made up of 15 amino acids. With V trimmed by 4 bases and J by 11 bases, 16 bases remained unmatched. DNA of the CDR3: TGTGCCATCAGTGGGTCTGGGACTACCTACAATGAGCAGTACTTC. It yields the protein CAISGSGTTYNEQYF.

This clonotype was observed a handful of times. CDR3 sequence: CASSWGTSNTDTQYF. The CDR3 nucleotides are TGTGCCAGCTCCTGGGGGACATCCAACACAGATACGCAGTATTTT. V is TRBV6-1 and J is TRBJ2-3; a weak D match, TRBD1 (6 bases). Per germline, CDR1 MNHNS and CDR2 SASEGT. The ends were cut back, 8 bases at V and 2 bases at J, with 17 bases in the middle. The CDR3 spans 15 residues.

This clonotype has more than one count but fewer than ten. This chain joins TRBV6-1 and TRBJ1-2; 8 bases match TRBD1. The V gene's germline CDR1 is MNHNS and CDR2 SASEGT. Trimming removed 8 bases from V and 7 bases from J; junction bases left unmatched: 3. The CDR3 consists of 11 residues. DNA for the CDR3: TGTGCCAGCGGCAGGGGGCTTGGCTACACCTTC. This encodes CASGRGLGYTF.

This clonotype was found a few times. This sequence joins TRBV4-1 and TRBJ1-5, with D uncertain. The V and J ends lost 5 bases and 7 bases respectively, with 9 bases between them. The germline V gene encodes CDR1 MGHRA and CDR2 YSYEKL. This CDR3 region has 12 residues. In nucleotides, the CDR3 is TGCGCCAGCAGCGGAGAAGGACAGCCCCAGCATTTT. Its protein is CASSGEGQPQHF.

This clonotype was counted ten times or more. The J gene is TRBJ2-1, the V gene TRBV29-1; maybe TRBD1 (5 bases). The CDR3 loop spans 14 amino acids. Looked up from germline, CDR1 is SQVTM and CDR2 is ANQGSEA. The ends were cut back, 5 bases at V and 0 bases at J, with 11 bases in the middle. CDR3 in DNA: TGCAGCGTTTTCAGCAGGGTCTCCTACAATGAGCAGTTCTTC. Translation: CSVFSRVSYNEQFF.

This clonotype has only a few counts. The rearrangement links TRBV9 to TRBJ2-5; 7 bases map to TRBD1. Per germline, CDR1 SGDLS and CDR2 YYNGEE. Germline trimming cut 4 bases from V and 5 bases from J; bases unmatched to any gene: 11. CDR3 length: 15 residues. This CDR3 is CASSTEGQIKETQYF. The CDR3 DNA reads TGTGCCAGCAGCACAGAGGGACAGATCAAGGAGACCCAGTACTTC.

In its sample, this clonotype was seen many times. V gene TRBV3-1 combines with J gene TRBJ2-5; TRBD2 agrees at 8 bases. Germline CDR1 is LGHDT and CDR2 is YNNKEL (reference sequence). This CDR3 is 16 amino acids long. The V segment lost 1 base and the J segment 3 bases; nucleotides outside the gene matches: 7. CDR3 bases: TGTGCCAGCAGCCAAGGATCGCCGGGACTAGAAGAGACCCAGTACTTC. Translating it yields CASSQGSPGLEETQYF.

The chain uses TRBV6-2 or TRBV6-3 and TRBJ2-4, with D unclear. V was clipped by 5 bases and J by 6 bases, with 14 bases between them. Per germline, CDR1 MNHEY and CDR2 SVGEGT. The CDR3 extends over 14 amino acids. CDR3 sequence: CASSELHSRNIQYF. The CDR3 DNA reads as TGTGCCAGCAGTGAGCTTCACAGTAGAAACATTCAGTACTTC.

The chain has TRBV20-1 and TRBJ2-1; 9 bases match TRBD2. The V and J ends lost 5 bases and 7 bases, in that order; junction bases with no gene match: 12. CDR1 is DFQATT and CDR2 is SNEGSKA in the germline V gene (reference sequence). CDR3 length equals 15 residues. This chain's CDR3 is CSASLAGDPRNEQFF. The CDR3 DNA follows: TGCAGTGCTTCTTTAGCGGGGGACCCCCGGAATGAGCAGTTCTTC.

As concerns this clonotype: One base away lies a much larger clone, so this may be a sequencing read error. V gene TRBV5-1 combines with J gene TRBJ1-1; possibly TRBD1 for D (5 bases). The germline V gene has CDR1 SGHRS and CDR2 YFSETQ. V was cut by 7 bases and J by 2 bases, with 21 bases left in between. The CDR3 contains 16 residues. This CDR3 reads CASGPFDGGVNTEAFF. The CDR3 nucleotides are TGCGCCAGCGGCCCCTTTGATGGGGGGGTTAACACTGAAGCTTTCTTT. Full variable domain (rest looked up from reference TRBV5-1 and TRBJ1-1): KAGVTQTPRYLIKTRGQQVTLSCSPISGHRSVSWYQQTPGQGLQFLFEYFSETQRNKGNFPGRFSGRQFSNSRSEMNVSTLELGDSALYLCASGPFDGGVNTEAFFGQGTRLTVV.

This clonotype has ten or more counts. The gene calls are TRBV7-8 and TRBJ2-3, with 7 bases fitting TRBD2. V lost 0 bases, J lost 3 bases, and 3 bases stayed unmatched. The germline gives CDR1 SGHVS, CDR2 FQNEAQ. The CDR3 has 15 amino acids. CDR3 DNA: TGTGCCAGCAGCTTAGCGCTGGGGGGGACAGATACGCAGTATTTT. It specifies CASSLALGGTDTQYF.

This clonotype has a count of ten or more. V and J are TRBV7-2 and TRBJ2-3; 9 nucleotides line up with TRBD2. The length of the CDR3 is 19 residues. J gave up 0 bases and V 0 bases, and 10 bases lay outside the gene matches. CDR1 is SGHTA and CDR2 is FQGNSA in the germline V gene. The chain's CDR3 is CASSLAAFLLAGSTDTQYF. The DNA of the CDR3 is TGTGCCAGCAGCTTAGCTGCTTTTCTCCTAGCGGGGAGCACAGATACGCAGTATTTT.

The sample holds a few counts of this clonotype. The chain couples TRBV7-9 to TRBJ1-3; D is unclear. This CDR3 comprises 16 residues. CDR1 and CDR2 from the germline V gene are SEHNR and FQNEAQ (reference sequence). V lost 5 bases and J 2 bases, leaving 16 bases between the germline ends. CDR3 DNA: TGTGCCAGCAGCCCCAGTTCGGGCCTGCCTGGAAACACCATATATTTT. Protein sequence: CASSPSSGLPGNTIYF.

This chain links TRBV7-3 with TRBJ2-2, with a possible D match to TRBD2 (5 bases). Germline V gene lookup returns CDR1 SGHTA and CDR2 FQGTGA. The CDR3 runs to 17 residues. V lost 0 bases and J lost 0, with 11 bases in between. CDR3 in amino acids: CASSLTRVATNTGELFF. The CDR3 DNA follows: TGTGCCAGCAGCTTAACGCGGGTAGCGACGAACACCGGGGAGCTGTTTTTT.

This clonotype was seen repeatedly, ten times or more. CDR3 nucleotide sequence: TGTGCCAGCAGCTTTTCTACCGGGAACACCGGGGAGCTGTTTTTT. Residues: CASSFSTGNTGELFF. This rearrangement joins TRBV12-3 or TRBV12-4 to TRBJ2-2; D is ambiguous. This CDR3 is 15 amino acids long. Trimming took 6 bases from V and 1 from J, leaving 12 bases between them.

Only a few counts were recorded for this clonotype. The V call is TRBV12-3 or TRBV12-4, the J call TRBJ2-3; TRBD2 agrees at 9 bases. The CDR3 totals 16 residues. The trim removed 6 bases at V and 2 bases at J, leaving 9 bases unmatched. The CDR3 DNA sequence: TGTGCCAGCAGGTCCGGGACTAGCCGTGTCACAGATACGCAGTATTTT. Protein sequence: CASRSGTSRVTDTQYF.

This clonotype has a handful of counts. The chain couples TRBV5-6 to TRBJ2-3; TRBD1 is a possible D gene (6 bases). CDR3 length: 14 residues. Germline V CDR1 and CDR2: SGHDT, YYEEEE. The ends were cut back, 0 bases at V and 4 bases at J, with 9 bases in the middle. The CDR3 loop is CASSLGGRADTQYF. CDR3 nucleotide sequence: TGTGCCAGCAGCTTGGGGGGGCGGGCAGATACGCAGTATTTT. The whole variable domain, filled in from reference TRBV5-6 and TRBJ2-3, reads DAGVTQSPTHLIKTRGQQVTLRCSPKSGHDTVSWYQQALGQGPQFIFQYYEEEERQRGNFPDRFSGHQFPNYSSELNVNALLLGDSALYLCASSLGGRADTQYFGPGTRLTVL.